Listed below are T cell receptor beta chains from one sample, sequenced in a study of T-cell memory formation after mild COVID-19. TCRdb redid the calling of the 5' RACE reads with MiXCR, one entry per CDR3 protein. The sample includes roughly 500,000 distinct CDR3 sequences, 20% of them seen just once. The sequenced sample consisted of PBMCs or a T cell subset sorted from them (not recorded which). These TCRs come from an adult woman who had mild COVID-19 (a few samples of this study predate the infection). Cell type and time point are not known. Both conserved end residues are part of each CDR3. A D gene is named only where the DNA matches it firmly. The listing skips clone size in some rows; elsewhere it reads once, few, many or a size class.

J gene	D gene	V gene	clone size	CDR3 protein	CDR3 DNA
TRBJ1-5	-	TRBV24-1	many	CATSGGNNQPQHF	TGTGCCACCAGTGGAGGGAACAATCAGCCCCAGCATTTT
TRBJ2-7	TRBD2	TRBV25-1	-	CATTLGGEGEQYF	TGTGCCACTACTCTGGGCGGGGAGGGCGAGCAGTACTTC
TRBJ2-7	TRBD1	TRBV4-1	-	CASSLTSKDRVSEQYF	TGCGCCAGCAGCCTAACCTCCAAGGACAGGGTTAGCGAGCAGTACTTC
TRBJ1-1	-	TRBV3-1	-	CASSQDVDTPEAFF	TGTGCCAGCAGCCAAGATGTGGATACGCCTGAAGCTTTCTTT
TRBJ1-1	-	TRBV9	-	CASSVGPTGWNTEAFF	TGTGCCAGCAGCGTAGGTCCTACAGGATGGAACACTGAAGCTTTCTTT
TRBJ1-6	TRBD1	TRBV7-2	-	CASSLTGTGFSPLHF	TGTGCCAGCAGCTTAACCGGGACAGGATTCTCACCCCTCCACTTT
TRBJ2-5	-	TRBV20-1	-	CSAVGPGETQYF	TGCAGTGCGGTGGGGCCCGGAGAGACCCAGTACTTC
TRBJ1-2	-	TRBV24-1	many	CATSDLPRGGYTF	TGTGCCACCAGTGATTTGCCCAGGGGTGGCTACACCTTC
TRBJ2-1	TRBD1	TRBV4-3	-	CASSLTGSGNEQFF	TGCGCCAGCAGCCTGACAGGGTCGGGTAATGAGCAGTTCTTC
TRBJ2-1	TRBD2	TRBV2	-	CASSAGLAAIF	TGTGCCAGCAGTGCGGGACTAGCAGCGATCTTC
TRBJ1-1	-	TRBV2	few	CASSAGFQFNTEAFF	TGTGCCAGCAGTGCAGGGTTTCAGTTCAACACTGAAGCTTTCTTT
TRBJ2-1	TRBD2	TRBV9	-	CASSVGLADSYNEQFF	TGTGCCAGCAGCGTGGGACTAGCGGACTCCTACAATGAGCAGTTCTTC
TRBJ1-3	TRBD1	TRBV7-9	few	CASSFWGQGSGNTIYF	TGTGCCAGCAGCTTTTGGGGACAGGGCTCTGGAAACACCATATATTTT
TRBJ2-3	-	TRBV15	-	CATSSPGESTDTQYF	TGTGCCACCAGCAGCCCGGGGGAAAGCACAGATACGCAGTATTTT
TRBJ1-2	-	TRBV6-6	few	CASSHVVGRGEDGYTF	TGTGCCAGCAGTCACGTCGTGGGAAGGGGGGAAGATGGCTACACCTTC
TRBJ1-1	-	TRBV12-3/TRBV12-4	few	CAIQVGMVHTEAFF	TGTGCCATCCAGGTGGGGATGGTTCACACTGAAGCTTTCTTT
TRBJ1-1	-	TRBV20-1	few	CSARDSAQGRDLDTEAFF	TGCAGTGCTAGAGATTCGGCACAGGGAAGGGATTTGGACACTGAAGCTTTCTTT
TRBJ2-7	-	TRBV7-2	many	CASSPFSSSSYEQYF	TGTGCCAGCAGCCCCTTCAGTTCTAGTAGCTACGAGCAGTACTTC
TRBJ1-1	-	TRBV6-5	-	CASSYLGGMNTEAFF	TGTGCCAGCAGTTACTTGGGGGGTATGAACACTGAAGCTTTCTTT
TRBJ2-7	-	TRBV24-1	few	CATSDRTSGTQGVGEQYF	TGTGCCACCAGTGATCGCACCTCCGGGACCCAAGGAGTCGGGGAGCAGTACTTC
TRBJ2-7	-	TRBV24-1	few	CATPLDLWPCEQYF	TGTGCCACCCCTCTGGACCTCTGGCCTTGCGAGCAGTACTTC
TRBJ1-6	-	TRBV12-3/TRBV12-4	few	CASSFGRGNAPLHF	TGTGCCAGCAGTTTTGGCAGGGGCAATGCACCCCTCCACTTT
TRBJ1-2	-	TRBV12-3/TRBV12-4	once	CASRAGGHGYTF	TGTGCCAGTCGAGCGGGGGGCCATGGCTACACCTTC
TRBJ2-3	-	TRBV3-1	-	CASSQHTFVDTQYF	TGTGCCAGCAGCCAGCACACTTTCGTGGATACGCAGTATTTT
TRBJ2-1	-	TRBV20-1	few	CSARDVSFSYNEQFF	TGCAGTGCTAGAGATGTCAGCTTCTCCTACAATGAGCAGTTCTTC
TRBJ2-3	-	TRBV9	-	CASSVEGPGTQYF	TGTGCCAGCAGCGTAGAGGGCCCAGGGACGCAGTATTTT